This TCR beta chain was identified during a study of Ad26.COV2.S vaccination and SARS-CoV-2 variants. This CDR3 is 14 amino acids long. With 3 bases removed from V and 2 bases from J, the gap between germline ends came to 13 bases. Germline V CDR1 and CDR2: SQVTM, ANQGSEA. With respect to this clone: Its cognate antigen is unknown.

Treatment indicated: around 19 received Ad26.COV2.S at low or high dose, single or two shots; 5 received placebo; per-sample allocation not given. Samples were taken on day 63 after the first vaccine or placebo injection. The table came from immunoSEQ multiplex PCR; TCRdb's copy has only in-frame clones and leaves some out. The data contain 350,000 to 450,000 clones, roughly 84% of them singletons. General observations from the study: TCR breadth and depth estimates may have understated total T cell responses.

The clonotype comes from a person between 18 and 60 years old who received the Ad26.COV2.S COVID-19 vaccine or a placebo. The V and J genes are TRBV29-1 and TRBJ2-5; D is perhaps TRBD2 (6 bases). The specimen comprised peripheral blood, sampled in a trial of Ad26.COV2.S vaccine versus placebo. The CDR3 DNA reads TGCAGCGTTGAGGGGGGATCTTGGCAAGAGACCCAGTACTTC. Amino acid sequence: CSVEGGSWQETQYF. Full variable domain (remainder filled in from reference TRBV29-1 and TRBJ2-5): SAVISQKPSRDICQRGTSLTIQCQVDSQVTMMFWYRQQPGQSLTLIATANQGSEATYESGFVIDKFPISRPNLTFSTLTVSNMSPEDSSIYLCSVEGGSWQETQYFGPGTRLLVL.